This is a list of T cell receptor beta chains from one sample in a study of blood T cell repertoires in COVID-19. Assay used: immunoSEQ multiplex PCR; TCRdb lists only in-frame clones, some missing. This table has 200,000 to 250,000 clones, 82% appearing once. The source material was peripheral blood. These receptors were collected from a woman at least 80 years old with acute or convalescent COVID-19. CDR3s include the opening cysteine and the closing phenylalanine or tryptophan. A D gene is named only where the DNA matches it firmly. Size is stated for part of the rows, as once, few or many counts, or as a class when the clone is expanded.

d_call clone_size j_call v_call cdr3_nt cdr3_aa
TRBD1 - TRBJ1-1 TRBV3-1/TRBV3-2 TGTGCCAGCAGCTCCCAGGGACAGGGGAACACTGAAGCTTTCTTT CASSSQGQGNTEAFF
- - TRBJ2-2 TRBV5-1 TGCGCCAGCAGCCAGGACAGATCGAACACCGGGGAGCTGTTTTTT CASSQDRSNTGELFF
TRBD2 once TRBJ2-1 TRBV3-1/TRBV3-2 TGTGCCAGCAGCCAAGATCTAGGCGGGGGGGCCTACAATGAGCAGTTCTTC CASSQDLGGGAYNEQFF
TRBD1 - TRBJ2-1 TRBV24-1 TGTGCCACCAGTGATACCGGGACAGAGACCAATGATGGGCAGTTCTTC CATSDTGTETNDGQFF
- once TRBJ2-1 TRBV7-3 TGTGCCAGCAGCCAGTGGGACTTCCCCTACAATGAGCAGTTCTTC CASSQWDFPYNEQFF
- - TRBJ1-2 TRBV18 TGTGCCAGCTCACCTTCGCAGGGGATCTATGGCTACACCTTC CASSPSQGIYGYTF
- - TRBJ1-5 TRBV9 TGTGCCAGCAGCGTAGAAGGGGTTCGCAATCAGCCCCAGCATTTT CASSVEGVRNQPQHF
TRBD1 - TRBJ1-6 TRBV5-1 TGCGCCAGCAGCTTGGGGACAGGGGATTCACCCCTCCACTTT CASSLGTGDSPLHF
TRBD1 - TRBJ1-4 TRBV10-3 TGTGCCATCAGTGCCGCCGGGACAGGGAATGAAAAACTGTTTTTT CAISAAGTGNEKLFF
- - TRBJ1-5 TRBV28 TGTGCCAGCAGTTTCCCGGGGAATCAGCCCCAGCATTTT CASSFPGNQPQHF
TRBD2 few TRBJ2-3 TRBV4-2 TGTGCCAGCAGCCAGAGCGGGGGCCGTACCACAGATACGCAGTATTTT CASSQSGGRTTDTQYF
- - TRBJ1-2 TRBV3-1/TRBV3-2 TGTGCCAGCAGCCAACATACACCGGAGGGAGGCTACACCTTC CASSQHTPEGGYTF
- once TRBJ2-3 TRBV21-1 TGTGCCAGCAGCAACTTTGAGGGATACCCAGATACGCAGTATTTT CASSNFEGYPDTQYF
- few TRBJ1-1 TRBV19 TGTGCCAGTAGTGCCGAAGGAAGTCGACTGGCTGAAGCTTTCTTT CASSAEGSRLAEAFF
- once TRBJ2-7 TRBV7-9 TGTGCCAGCAGCCCAGACAGCATAGGTTCCTACGAGCAGTACTTC CASSPDSIGSYEQYF
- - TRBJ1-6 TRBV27 TGTGCCAGCAGTCTCTCCCCGTCTGCTAGTGGATCACCCCTCCACTTT CASSLSPSASGSPLHF
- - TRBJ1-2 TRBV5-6 TGTGCCAGCAGCTCGGTGGACGGGGGCTATGGCTACACCTTC CASSSVDGGYGYTF
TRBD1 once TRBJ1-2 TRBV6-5 TGTGCCAGCGCGACAGGGGGAAGACGGGGCTACACCTTC CASATGGRRGYTF
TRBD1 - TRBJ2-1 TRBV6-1 TGTGCCAGCACCCGGGACAGGGGGCTTGGTGAGCAGTTCTTC CASTRDRGLGEQFF
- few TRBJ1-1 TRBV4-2 TGTGCCAGCAGCCAGGCTGCGGACACTGAAGCTTTCTTT CASSQAADTEAFF
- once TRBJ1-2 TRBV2 TGTGCCAGCAGTGAGGATCAGGGAATTTATGGCTACACCTTC CASSEDQGIYGYTF
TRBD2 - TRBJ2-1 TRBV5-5 TGTGCCAGCAGCGTCTTGACTAGCGGGGGGGCTGATGAGCAGTTCTTC CASSVLTSGGADEQFF
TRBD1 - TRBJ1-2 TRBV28 TGTGCCAGCAGTTCCCCCCATGGGACAGGGTTCTATGGCTACACCTTC CASSSPHGTGFYGYTF
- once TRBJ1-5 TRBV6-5 TGTGCCAGCAGCTTACAGCCGGGTCCTAGCGTGCCCCAGCATTTT CASSLQPGPSVPQHF
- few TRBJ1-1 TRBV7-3 TGTGCCAGCAGCTCGTCCGGAGGGTCCACTGAAGCTTTCTTT CASSSSGGSTEAFF
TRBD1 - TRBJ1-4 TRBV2 TGTGCCAGCAACTGGGACAGGAGGAATGAAAAACTGTTTTTT CASNWDRRNEKLFF
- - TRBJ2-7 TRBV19 TGTGCCAGTAGTACACAGGGCCCTTCCTACGAGCAGTACTTC CASSTQGPSYEQYF
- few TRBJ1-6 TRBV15 TGTGCCACCAGCAGAGATCTCGGAGGGGTTAATTCACCCCTCCACTTT CATSRDLGGVNSPLHF